This entry concerns a single T cell receptor beta chain. What antigen it recognizes has not been identified. The input lacks base qualities; no much larger clone sits a single base away. Including cysteine and phenylalanine, the CDR3 has 14 amino acids. Here the CDR3 DNA is all that survives: 42 bases in frame from base 1. CDR1 and CDR2, looked up from the germline V gene, are MNHEY and SVGAGI. A distance of 16 bases separates the germline ends of V and J, which lose 6 bases and 8 bases respectively. This record comes from a study of blood T cell repertoires in COVID-19 (dated by TCRdb to 2020 to 2021). Broadly, across the study: The collaborator samples originated in the United States, Italy and Spain and spanned the acute and convalescent phases of COVID-19. The material from the prospective study consisted of cDNA or gDNA derived from T cells, B-cell-depleted T cells, or PBMCs. Subjects who had been exposed to COVID-19, were actively infected with it, or had recovered from it provided the deeply sampled blood TCRbeta repertoires that made up the dataset. A freely available public database, intended as a resource for researchers studying the immune response to SARS-CoV-2, is where the repertoires were released. The samples were drawn from two sources: the first 160 participants of the ongoing ImmuneRACE study, and 1,254 subjects contributed by 6 global collaborators. A de-identified subject ID, COVID-19 status, age in years and sex were almost always included in the sample metadata. Where HLA class I and class II types were available, the types were taken from metadata supplied by the sample provider, not from assay-based typing. Points the paper makes about the study in general: The quantity of clinical and demographic metadata differed by source and by participant and was supplied without curation.

TCRbeta CDR3 regions were amplified from genomic DNA using the immunoSEQ Assay, a bias-controlled multiplex PCR. From the authors' description of their analysis: Nucleated cell counts per sample were estimated from amplification of reference gene primers within the assay. Sequence reads were collapsed and filtered to measure the absolute abundance of every unique TCRbeta CDR3 rearrangement. Productive Simpson clonality was computed per sample as the square root of Simpson's diversity index over productive rearrangements. Not all clones reach the TCRdb copy of this immuneACCESS table, which keeps in-frame sequences only. Checked studies attribute under half of the gap to unresolved V genes and leave the rest unexplained. V and J calls and clone size are copied from that table; D and trimming were computed from the DNA. In this sample the table shows more than 110,000 clones, more than 85% of which occur a single time. More than 5% of the sample comes from the top ten.

Collaborating institutions collected whole blood in K2EDTA tubes following their own protocols. For TCRbeta analysis, collaborators shipped samples as frozen whole blood, isolated PBMCs, or DNA extracted from either of those sample types. The chain joins TRBV6-5 to TRBJ1-4; the D gene identity is not certain. Sequences were obtained from peripheral blood. The source of this sequence is a human donor in a cohort sampled during active COVID-19. CDR3 reads: CASRPDTSGEKLFF. In nucleotide form, the sequence is TGTGCCAGCAGACCCGACACATCTGGGGAAAAACTGTTTTTT.